This T cell receptor beta chain comes out of a study of T cell responses to AZD1222 COVID-19 vaccine. Looking at the study overall: Analyses pooled second doses at about 4 or about 12 weeks.

Between the trimmed V and J ends, which lost 2 bases and 6 bases, there was a span of 5 bases. This CDR3 is 12 amino acids long. CDR1 and CDR2 from the germline V gene are MDHEN and SYDVKM. Study results and limitations: Every sample of the repertoires postdated the peak T cell response. Two AZD1222 doses significantly raised spike-specific TCR breadth and depth over controls. Across spike, vaccine-associated CD4 TCRs were found, dominant at 160-218 and 743-854.

Of note for this clone: Its antigen is currently unknown.

Profiled with immunoSEQ multiplex PCR; TCRdb holds only in-frame clones, not every one. The table lists about 95,000 clones, 70% to 90% of them singletons. The sample here was peripheral blood, taken on day 0 of AZD1222 vaccination. The rearrangement uses TRBV28 and TRBJ1-5; D remains ambiguous. This sequence was found in an adult in good health. The CDR3 region has the DNA TGTGCCAGCAGTTTAGTGGCTCAGCCCCAGCATTTT. Protein sequence: CASSLVAQPQHF.